This TCR beta chain was profiled in a study of cytomegalovirus exposure and HLA in healthy donors. The study, taken as a whole, reports: Published work reported that the classifier diagnosed cytomegalovirus status with high specificity and sensitivity.

Profiled with immunoSEQ multiplex PCR; TCRdb holds only in-frame clones, not every one. This table holds some 140,000 clones, approximately 84% found once. For this clone: The antigen remains unidentified.

The V gene end was trimmed by 6 bases and the J gene end by 4 bases; junction bases not matched to a gene: 10. CDR3 length equals 15 residues. CDR1 is MNHEY, CDR2 SMNVEV, per germline (reference sequence). The TCR comes from a woman in her 30s in good health and CMV-seronegative. The material sequenced was PBMCs. The chain combines TRBV27 with TRBJ1-2; 8 bases agree with TRBD1. CDR3 in amino acids: CASSAGTGRSYGYTF. The CDR3 nucleotides are TGTGCCAGCAGCGCCGGGACAGGTAGAAGCTATGGCTACACCTTC.